The 12 T cell receptor beta chains listed next were all sequenced from one sample in a study of T cells in Graves' hyperthyroidism and ophthalmopathy. Researchers amplified the TCR beta CDR3 regions from RNA transcripts. Using the HTBI primer set, a first-round RT-PCR was run on the TCR CDR3. MiXCR, applied by TCRdb to the multiplex PCR reads, yields one record per CDR3 protein. The sample records 600,000 to 700,000 distinct CDR3 sequences, about 45% being singletons. The sample taken for sequencing was peripheral blood or thyroid tissue (not recorded which). The receptors stem from an adult man with Graves' disease, either hyperthyroidism or ophthalmopathy (not recorded which).

This clonotype was observed once. V and J are TRBV2 and TRBJ1-4, with TRBD1 matching 7 bases. CDR3 length: 15 residues. V dropped 5 bases and J dropped 3; count of bases not matched to a gene: 6. The germline gives CDR1 SNHLY, CDR2 FYNNEI. For the CDR3, the DNA is TGTGCCAGCAGTTCCGCCGGGACAGCTAATGAAAAACTGTTTTTT. Its translation is CASSSAGTANEKLFF.

The CDR3 DNA sequence: TGTGCCAGCAGTTTCCAGCCACCGAATTCACCCCTCCACTTT. This sequence encodes CASSFQPPNSPLHF. This chain uses TRBV12-3 or TRBV12-4 with TRBJ1-6; D remains unclear. The CDR3 covers 14 residues. Trimming took off 3 bases at V and 7 bases at J, with 10 bases between the two ends.

This clonotype was counted at least ten times. V usage is TRBV20-1 and J usage is TRBJ1-2; 7 bases agree with TRBD1. CDR3 length: 15 amino acids. Germline-derived CDR1 and CDR2 are DFQATT and SNEGSKA (reference sequence). The ends lost 3 bases at V and 3 bases at J; junction bases unmatched: 10. This CDR3 reads CSARDRPSLDYGYTF. The CDR3 DNA reads as TGCAGTGCTAGGGACAGGCCCAGCTTGGACTATGGCTACACCTTC.

The gene calls are TRBV10-3 and TRBJ1-2; TRBD1 matches 8 bases. Trimming cost V 6 bases and J 8 bases; bases outside gene matches: 2. This CDR3 comprises 11 residues. The germline CDR1 and CDR2 sequences are ENHRY and SYGVKD. The CDR3: CAIRAGGGYTF. The DNA of the CDR3 is TGTGCCATCAGGGCAGGGGGCGGCTACACCTTC.

This clonotype was recorded at least ten times. V and J are TRBV7-9 and TRBJ1-3, with 7 bases aligning to TRBD1. CDR1 and CDR2 (germline): SEHNR, FQNEAQ (reference sequence). Losses at the gene ends were 6 bases for V and 0 bases for J; bases not matched to a gene: 8. The CDR3 has 16 residues. The CDR3 spells CASRARGTVSGNTIYF. The DNA for the CDR3 is TGTGCCAGCAGGGCGCGTGGGACAGTCTCTGGAAACACCATATATTTT.

Comment on this clonotype: A much larger clone lies one base from this, so it may be a read error. J is TRBJ2-6 and V is TRBV7-9, with D maybe TRBD1 (5 bases). This CDR3 contains 14 residues. Germline CDR1 reads SEHNR; CDR2 reads FQNEAQ (reference sequence). CDR3 region: CATLLFSGANVLAF. In DNA form, the CDR3 reads TGTGCCACCCTACTATTCTCTGGGGCCAACGTCCTGGCTTTC.

The chain employs TRBV2 and TRBJ1-5; the D gene is possibly TRBD1 (6 bases). The CDR3 is 16 amino acids. V lost 4 bases and J lost 6, with 19 bases in between. From germline, CDR1 is SNHLY and CDR2 FYNNEI. In nucleotides, the CDR3 is TGTGCCAGCAGTGGTGCGCTGTCAGGGGCACGTCAGCCCCAGCATTTT. It specifies CASSGALSGARQPQHF.

CDR3 loop: CASLDRGAEAFF. CDR3 DNA: TGTGCCAGTTTGGACAGGGGGGCTGAAGCTTTCTTT. The chain links TRBV19 to TRBJ1-1; 10 bases are a match to TRBD1. The CDR3 has 12 residues. Germline V gene lookup returns CDR1 LNHDA and CDR2 SQIVND (reference sequence). Trimming at V came to 8 bases and at J to 6 bases, leaving 3 bases not matched to a gene.

Many counts were recorded for this clonotype. V and J are TRBV7-3 and TRBJ1-1; D unclear. The CDR3 consists of 14 residues. V was pared by 6 bases and J by 0 bases, with 11 bases between. CDR1 and CDR2 (germline): SGHTA, FQGTGA. CDR3 in DNA: TGTGCCAGCAGTAAAGGGTCCATGAACACTGAAGCTTTCTTT. Translation: CASSKGSMNTEAFF.

The V call is TRBV10-3, the J call TRBJ2-7; a possible D gene is TRBD2 (10 bases). Germline V gene sequence: CDR1 ENHRY, CDR2 SYGVKD. This CDR3 has 20 residues. V gave up 2 bases and J gave up 0 bases, with 26 bases separating them. CDR3 loop: CAISEVRLAGGTGNSYEQYF. The CDR3 DNA reads as TGTGCCATCAGTGAGGTCCGACTAGCGGGTGGGACAGGGAACTCCTACGAGCAGTACTTC.

The genes are TRBV29-1 and TRBJ1-4; D not resolved. V was shortened by 8 bases and J by 8 bases, with 12 bases between the two germline ends. This CDR3 has 11 amino acids. Per the germline V gene, CDR1 is SQVTM and CDR2 is ANQGSEA. The CDR3 region is CSSGHEEKLFF. The CDR3 DNA is TGCAGCTCAGGTCACGAAGAAAAACTGTTTTTT.

Many counts were recorded for this clonotype. The genes are TRBV20-1 and TRBJ2-5; TRBD1 aligns across 7 bases. Germline V gives CDR1 DFQATT, CDR2 SNEGSKA (reference sequence). CDR3 length: 13 amino acids. V was pared by 4 bases and J by 2 bases, with 4 bases of the junction left unmatched. The CDR3: CSATLGQQETQYF. CDR3 in DNA: TGCAGTGCTACCCTGGGACAGCAAGAGACCCAGTACTTC.